Following are 7 T cell receptor beta chains from one sample sequenced in a study of neurological immune-mediated disorders. TCRdb itself ran the 5' RACE reads through MiXCR, one entry per CDR3 protein. Found here are some 78,000 distinct CDR3 sequences, approximately 5% of them singletons; the top ten hold around 2.2%. Sequencing input: PBMCs. The receptor set was obtained from a woman under 40 with multiple sclerosis.

This clonotype was detected many times. The chain recombines TRBV5-1 with TRBJ1-1; a possible D gene is TRBD1 (6 bases). Germline CDR1 reads SGHRS; CDR2 reads YFSETQ. This CDR3 region has 15 residues. Between the trimmed V and J ends, which lost 0 bases and 4 bases, there was a span of 13 bases. The CDR3 sequence is CASSLEGGATTEAFF. In nucleotides, the CDR3 is TGCGCCAGCAGCTTGGAAGGGGGAGCGACCACTGAAGCTTTCTTT.

This clonotype came up many times. The rearrangement uses TRBV6-5 and TRBJ1-1, with D uncertain. The CDR3 is 13 amino acids. The germline CDR1 and CDR2 sequences are MNHEY and SVGAGI. Between the trimmed V and J ends, which lost 2 bases and 11 bases, there was a span of 15 bases. This CDR3 reads CASSYVYGGRAFF. CDR3 DNA: TGTGCCAGCAGTTACGTCTATGGAGGGAGGGCTTTCTTT.

This chain connects TRBV10-1 to TRBJ2-3, with D tentatively TRBD2 (5 bases). Germline CDR1 is WNHNN and CDR2 is SYGVQD (reference sequence). The V and J ends lost 2 bases and 4 bases respectively, with 13 bases between them. This CDR3 is built from 15 residues. The CDR3 region has the DNA TGCGCCAGCAGTGAGGTGGGAGTCCGAGCAGATACGCAGTATTTT. This gives the protein CASSEVGVRADTQYF.

In this sample, this clonotype turned up many times. V and J are TRBV9 and TRBJ1-2; D gene uncertain. V gave up 0 bases and J gave up 0 bases, with 9 bases separating them. CDR3 length: 15 amino acids. Per the germline V gene, CDR1 is SGDLS and CDR2 is YYNGEE. CDR3 residues: CASSVEGLANYGYTF. CDR3 coding DNA: TGTGCCAGCAGCGTAGAAGGTTTAGCTAACTATGGCTACACCTTC.

V is TRBV7-8 and J is TRBJ2-3, with 8 positions matching TRBD2. This CDR3 comprises 15 residues. Per the germline V gene, CDR1 is SGHVS and CDR2 is FQNEAQ. V lost 5 bases to trimming and J lost 5 bases; unmatched junction nucleotides: 9. The CDR3 sequence is CASSARTSHGDTQYF. The CDR3 coding sequence is TGTGCCAGCAGCGCTCGGACTAGCCATGGAGATACGCAGTATTTT.

This chain joins TRBV5-1 and TRBJ1-3; tentatively, D is TRBD1 (5 bases). This CDR3 has 17 residues. Germline CDR1 reads SGHRS; CDR2 reads YFSETQ. V shed 0 bases and J shed 0 bases, with 13 bases lying between them. The CDR3 spells CASSLDDSGYSGNTIYF. The CDR3 nucleotides read TGCGCCAGCAGCTTGGATGACAGTGGGTACTCTGGAAACACCATATATTTT.

The CDR3 region has the DNA TGTGCCAGCAGCCCCGGACTAGCGGCAGCGGAAGGGACCCAGTACTTC. This translates into CASSPGLAAAEGTQYF. The chain recombines TRBV5-6 with TRBJ2-5, with TRBD2 identical over 10 bases. This CDR3 has 16 amino acids. Germline assignment: CDR1 SGHDT and CDR2 YYEEEE. The trim removed 4 bases at V and 7 bases at J, leaving 13 bases unmatched.